These T cell receptor beta chains were read from a single sample in a study of T cells in Graves' hyperthyroidism and ophthalmopathy. MiXCR, applied by TCRdb to the multiplex PCR reads, yields one record per CDR3 protein. The sample holds 380,000 or so distinct CDR3 sequences; 13% are singletons and the top ten take roughly 20%. Sequenced: blood. The receptors were gathered from a man aged 25 to 45 with Graves' hyperthyroidism that later progressed to Graves' ophthalmopathy. CDR3s include the opening cysteine and the closing phenylalanine or tryptophan. A D gene is named only where the DNA matches it firmly. Rows give clone size only sometimes, using once, few, many, or a class for an expanded clone.

V	size	D	length	J	CDR3	DNA
TRBV11-2	many	.	13	TRBJ1-1	CASAGAQNTEAFF	TGTGCCAGCGCGGGGGCCCAGAACACTGAAGCTTTCTTT
TRBV7-8	few	TRBD2	15	TRBJ2-5	CACSFRDGGQETQYF	TGTGCCTGCAGCTTTAGAGACGGGGGGCAAGAGACCCAGTACTTC
TRBV2	few	.	15	TRBJ1-2	CASRERTAPNYGYTF	TGTGCCAGCAGGGAGAGGACGGCTCCTAACTATGGCTACACCTTC
TRBV28	.	TRBD2	14	TRBJ2-7	CASKVGLVNYEQYF	TGTGCCAGCAAGGTGGGACTAGTAAACTACGAGCAGTACTTC
TRBV4-2	many	.	15	TRBJ1-4	CASSQVAGKSEKLFF	TGTGCCAGCAGCCAAGTGGCAGGGAAGAGCGAAAAACTGTTTTTT
TRBV30	.	TRBD2	14	TRBJ2-5	CAWSVFGGVETQYF	TGTGCCTGGAGTGTATTCGGGGGGGTGGAGACCCAGTACTTC
TRBV3-1	few	.	15	TRBJ2-2	CASSQRGSNTGELFF	TGTGCCAGCAGCCAACGGGGGTCGAACACCGGGGAGCTGTTTTTT
TRBV2	many	.	12	TRBJ2-1	CVTRDHYNEQFF	TGTGTAACCCGGGACCACTACAATGAGCAGTTCTTC
TRBV11-2	.	.	16	TRBJ2-6	CASSPHSTSGANVLTF	TGTGCCAGCAGCCCCCACTCGACTTCTGGGGCCAACGTCCTGACTTTC
TRBV9	few	.	15	TRBJ2-7	CASSETDYPSYEQYF	TGTGCCAGCAGCGAGACGGACTACCCCTCCTACGAGCAGTACTTC
TRBV27	many	TRBD1	17	TRBJ2-1	CASSLLPGQGLYNEQFF	TGTGCCAGCAGTTTACTTCCGGGACAGGGGTTGTACAATGAGCAGTTCTTC
TRBV11-2	many	.	13	TRBJ2-1	CASSLVQYNEQFF	TGTGCCAGCAGCTTAGTACAGTACAATGAGCAGTTCTTC
TRBV5-1	few	.	15	TRBJ1-4	CASSLVGVNNEKLFF	TGCGCCAGCAGCTTGGTTGGCGTGAATAATGAAAAACTGTTTTTT
TRBV11-2	many	TRBD1	14	TRBJ2-7	CASSWRDRPGEQYF	TGTGCCAGCAGCTGGAGGGACAGGCCGGGCGAGCAGTACTTC
TRBV7-3	many	TRBD2	15	TRBJ2-3	CASSSLAGVTDTQYF	TGTGCCAGCAGCTCCCTAGCGGGGGTCACAGATACGCAGTATTTT
TRBV4-1	many	TRBD2	16	TRBJ2-5	CASSQDGLAGGETQYF	TGCGCCAGCAGCCAAGATGGGCTAGCGGGGGGAGAGACCCAGTACTTC
TRBV9	many	.	16	TRBJ1-1	CASSEGEGGRGTEAFF	TGTGCCAGCAGCGAGGGGGAGGGAGGGCGAGGCACTGAAGCTTTCTTT
TRBV6-9	few	.	15	TRBJ1-6	CASSPRRARNSPLHF	TGTGCCAGCTCTCCCCGACGGGCGCGGAATTCACCCCTCCACTTT
TRBV28	many	TRBD1	12	TRBJ1-2	CASQGGSNGYTF	TGTGCCAGTCAAGGGGGCAGTAATGGCTACACCTTC
TRBV20-1	.	.	13	TRBJ1-1	CSAERGIRTEAFF	TGCAGTGCCGAGCGGGGCATCCGCACTGAAGCTTTCTTT
TRBV12-3/TRBV12-4	few	TRBD1	13	TRBJ2-2	CASSRQGPGELFF	TGTGCCAGCAGTCGACAGGGACCCGGGGAGCTGTTTTTT
TRBV28	few	.	15	TRBJ2-4	CASSLSRGSADIQYF	TGTGCCAGCAGTTTATCTCGGGGGAGCGCAGACATTCAGTACTTC
TRBV7-9	many	.	13	TRBJ1-5	CASSPERAQPQHF	TGTGCCAGCAGCCCAGAACGGGCTCAGCCCCAGCATTTT
TRBV28	many	.	12	TRBJ1-5	CASSPYNQPQHF	TGTGCCAGCAGCCCGTACAATCAGCCCCAGCATTTT
TRBV4-1	many	TRBD1	15	TRBJ1-3	CASSRDRSSGNTIYF	TGTGCCAGCAGTCGGGACAGGAGCTCTGGAAACACCATATATTTT
TRBV30	many	TRBD2	12	TRBJ2-4	CAWSSGGNIQYF	TGTGCCTGGAGTTCGGGGGGGAACATTCAGTACTTC
TRBV5-1	.	.	13	TRBJ2-1	CASSLPGMDEQFF	TGCGCCAGCAGCTTGCCAGGGATGGATGAGCAGTTCTTC
TRBV7-3	many	.	13	TRBJ2-5	CASSPDQGETQYF	TGTGCCAGCAGCCCAGATCAGGGAGAGACCCAGTACTTC
TRBV28	many	.	13	TRBJ2-3	CASSSAPPNTQYF	TGTGCCAGCAGTTCCGCGCCCCCGAATACGCAGTATTTT
TRBV5-5	few	.	14	TRBJ1-1	CASSLDSWNTEAFF	TGTGCCAGCAGCTTGGACAGCTGGAACACTGAAGCTTTCTTT
TRBV6-5	many	.	16	TRBJ1-3	CASSYATGSSGNTIYF	TGTGCCAGCAGTTACGCTACGGGGAGCTCTGGAAACACCATATATTTT
TRBV20-1	many	TRBD2	12	TRBJ2-3	CSASASGDTQYF	TGCAGTGCTAGTGCTAGCGGTGATACGCAGTATTTT
TRBV10-2	many	.	11	TRBJ1-2	CASSGSIGYTF	TGCGCCAGCAGCGGCAGTATTGGCTACACCTTC
TRBV9	few	.	12	TRBJ1-1	CASSQSRTEAFF	TGTGCCAGCAGCCAGAGCAGGACTGAAGCTTTCTTT
TRBV11-2	many	TRBD1	14	TRBJ2-1	CASSQRQGWNEQFF	TGTGCCAGCAGCCAAAGACAGGGGTGGAATGAGCAGTTCTTC
TRBV7-2	many	.	16	TRBJ2-5	CASSPGLPRSRQTQYF	TGTGCCAGCAGCCCGGGACTGCCCCGGTCACGGCAGACCCAGTACTTC
TRBV6-2/TRBV6-3	many	.	13	TRBJ1-1	CASSTGLLREAFF	TGTGCCAGCAGTACCGGACTTCTCCGAGAAGCTTTCTTT
TRBV7-3	many	.	13	TRBJ2-1	CASSLFLDNEQFF	TGTGCCAGCAGCTTATTTCTCGACAATGAGCAGTTCTTC
TRBV6-6	many	TRBD1	16	TRBJ2-5	CASSYYWGTGQETQYF	TGTGCCAGCAGTTACTATTGGGGGACAGGGCAAGAGACCCAGTACTTC
TRBV14	.	.	13	TRBJ1-3	CASSHSKVDTIYF	TGTGCCAGCAGCCACTCAAAAGTGGACACCATATATTTT
TRBV5-1	.	TRBD2	16	TRBJ2-1	CASSARTSGAYNEQFF	TGCGCCAGCAGCGCTAGGACTAGCGGGGCCTACAATGAGCAGTTCTTC
TRBV11-2	many	.	15	TRBJ2-5	CASSPGDITGETQYF	TGTGCCAGCAGCCCAGGGGACATTACCGGAGAGACCCAGTACTTC
TRBV7-9	many	.	12	TRBJ1-1	CASGTQNTEAFF	TGTGCCAGCGGGACACAGAACACTGAAGCTTTCTTT
TRBV10-1	.	TRBD1	14	TRBJ2-2	CASAGTANTGELFF	TGCGCCAGCGCCGGGACAGCTAATACCGGGGAGCTGTTTTTT
TRBV7-9	many	TRBD1	16	TRBJ1-2	CASSLTDPTGSGGYTF	TGTGCCAGCAGCTTAACAGACCCGACAGGGAGCGGGGGCTACACCTTC
TRBV20-1	many	.	10	TRBJ1-1	CSAQYREAFF	TGCAGTGCCCAATACCGTGAAGCTTTCTTT